The next 10 T cell receptor beta chains were all read from a single sample in a study of control samples from healthy donors and cancer patients (dated by TCRdb to 2020 to 2022). Library construction relied on the immunoSEQ multiplex PCR assay. TCRdb holds this immuneACCESS table with in-frame rearrangements only. Some clones are missing; in checked studies, unresolved V genes explain under half, and the rest has no known cause. The sample table lists 150,000 to 180,000 clones, approximately 94% of them with a count of one. The ten largest clones add up to 5.7% of the sample. The sequencing sample was made of blood. The receptors stem from a man aged 40-50 years in good health.

The rearrangement uses TRBV2 and TRBJ1-1; 8 positions agree with TRBD1. This CDR3 has 16 residues. Germline values: CDR1 SNHLY, CDR2 FYNNEI. Trimming at V came to 2 bases and at J to 5 bases, leaving 10 bases not matched to a gene. The CDR3 here is CASSEPPVRGLTEAFF. The DNA of the CDR3 is TGTGCCAGCAGTGAACCCCCGGTCAGGGGGCTTACTGAAGCTTTCTTT.

A single count supports this clone. V gene TRBV7-9 combines with J gene TRBJ1-6; D is unresolved. Germline values: CDR1 SEHNR, CDR2 FQNEAQ (reference sequence). Trimming removed 6 bases from V and 9 bases from J, with 15 bases in between. CDR3 length: 14 amino acids. The CDR3 here is CASSPVRATSPLHF. CDR3 coding DNA: TGTGCCAGCAGTCCCGTCCGCGCCACTTCACCCCTCCACTTT.

The rearrangement uses TRBV4-2 and TRBJ2-7; D is perhaps TRBD2 (6 bases). V was clipped by 0 bases and J by 2 bases, with 14 bases between them. In germline, CDR1 is LGHNA, CDR2 YNFKEQ. CDR3 length equals 16 residues. The CDR3 spells CASSQEEGSGTYEQYF. The CDR3 coding sequence is TGTGCCAGCAGCCAAGAGGAGGGATCGGGGACCTACGAGCAGTACTTC.

The sample holds one count of this clone. The rearrangement uses TRBV12-5 and TRBJ1-1; 7 nucleotides agree with TRBD1. Unmatched junction bases numbered 6, after V lost 4 bases and J lost 1 base. Germline CDR1 reads LGHNT; CDR2 reads FRNRAP. The CDR3 has 15 amino acids. This chain's CDR3 is CASGSTGVGNTEAFF. As DNA, the CDR3 is TGTGCTAGTGGTTCAACAGGGGTGGGGAACACTGAAGCTTTCTTT. Filled out from reference TRBV12-5 and TRBJ1-1, the complete variable domain reads DARVTQTPRHKVTEMGQEVTMRCQPILGHNTVFWYRQTMMQGLELLAYFRNRAPLDDSGMPKDRFSAEMPDATLATLKIQPSEPRDSAVYFCASGSTGVGNTEAFFGQGTRLTVV.

This sequence joins TRBV6-5 and TRBJ1-2; TRBD1 might be the D (6 bases). There are 12 residues in the CDR3. Germline V gene lookup returns CDR1 MNHEY and CDR2 SVGAGI. V lost 9 bases and J 4 bases, leaving 12 bases between the germline ends. Here the CDR3 reads CASQTGSYGYTF. DNA of the CDR3: TGTGCCAGTCAAACAGGGTCCTATGGCTACACCTTC.

The chain employs TRBV19 and TRBJ1-1, with TRBD1 as a possible D gene (6 bases). V was pared by 5 bases and J by 0 bases, with 13 bases between. CDR3 length equals 15 residues. CDR1 and CDR2 from the germline V gene are LNHDA and SQIVND (reference sequence). The CDR3 nucleotides read TGTGCCAGTAGTCCGACAGGTACTATGAACACTGAAGCTTTCTTT. Amino acid sequence: CASSPTGTMNTEAFF.

CDR3 bases: TGTGCCAGTAGTATGACAGGGTCTCAGCCCCAGCATTTT. It is translated as CASSMTGSQPQHF. The chain is built from TRBV19 and TRBJ1-5; 7 nucleotides line up with TRBD1. CDR1 is LNHDA, CDR2 SQIVND, per germline (reference sequence). The CDR3 sequence is 13 residues long. V gave up 3 bases and J gave up 6 bases; unmatched junction bases: 2. Looking up the rest from reference TRBV19 and TRBJ1-5 gives the full variable domain: DGGITQSPKYLFRKEGQNVTLSCEQNLNHDAMYWYRQDPGQGLRLIYYSQIVNDFQKGDIAEGYSVSREKKESFPLTVTSAQKNPTAFYLCASSMTGSQPQHFGDGTRLSIL.

This chain links TRBV19 with TRBJ2-5; D is tentatively TRBD1 or TRBD2 (6 bases each). Germline CDR1 and CDR2: LNHDA and SQIVND (reference sequence). There are 15 residues in the CDR3. Trimming left V 2 bases short and J 4 bases short, with 14 bases between. The CDR3 is CASSISSGGGETQYF. The DNA for the CDR3 is TGTGCCAGTAGTATATCATCCGGGGGCGGAGAGACCCAGTACTTC.

V and J are TRBV11-2 and TRBJ2-3; TRBD1 matches 10 bases. V lost 4 bases, J lost 1 base, and 5 bases stayed unmatched. The CDR3 loop spans 16 amino acids. Germline V gene lookup returns CDR1 SGHAT and CDR2 FQNNGV. As DNA, the CDR3 is TGTGCCAGCAGCTCATTGACAGGGGGCCGCACAGATACGCAGTATTTT. Translation: CASSSLTGGRTDTQYF.

This sequence joins TRBV30 and TRBJ2-7; 11 bases match TRBD1. Germline CDR1 is GTSNPN and CDR2 is SVGIG (reference sequence). The CDR3 has 14 amino acids. V shed 5 bases and J 4 bases; nucleotides not matched to a gene: 7. The CDR3, as DNA: TGTGCCTGGTCCTCCGGGACAGGGGGATACGAGCAGTACTTC. It is translated as CAWSSGTGGYEQYF.